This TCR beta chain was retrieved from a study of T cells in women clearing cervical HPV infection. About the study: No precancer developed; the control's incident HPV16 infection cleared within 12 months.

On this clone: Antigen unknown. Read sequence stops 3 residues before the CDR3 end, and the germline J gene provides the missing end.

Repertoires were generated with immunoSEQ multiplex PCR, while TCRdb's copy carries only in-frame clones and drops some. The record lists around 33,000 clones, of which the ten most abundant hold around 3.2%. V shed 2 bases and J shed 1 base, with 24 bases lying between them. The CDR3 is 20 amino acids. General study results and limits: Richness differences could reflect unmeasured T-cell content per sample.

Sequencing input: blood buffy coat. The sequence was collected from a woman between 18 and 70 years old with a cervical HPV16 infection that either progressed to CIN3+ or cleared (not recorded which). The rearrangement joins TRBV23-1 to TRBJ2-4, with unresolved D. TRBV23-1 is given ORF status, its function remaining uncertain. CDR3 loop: CASSQPPHDSTLRAKNIQYF. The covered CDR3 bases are TGCGCCAGCAGTCAACCCCCCCATGATAGCACCTTGAGGGCCAAAAACATT.